These 32 T cell receptor beta chains were sequenced from one sample in a study of blood T cell repertoires in COVID-19. The assay was immunoSEQ multiplex PCR, and TCRdb's table has in-frame clones only and misses some. The sample consists of about 190,000 clones, roughly 80% of them appearing once. The sample was peripheral blood. The receptors were gathered from a human donor in a cohort sampled during active COVID-19.

This clone occurred once. The chain recombines TRBV24-1 with TRBJ2-3; 7 nucleotides line up with TRBD2. CDR1 is KGHDR, CDR2 SFDVKD, per germline. The CDR3 sequence is 14 residues long. J lost 1 base, V lost 4 bases, and 1 base had no gene match. CDR3 in amino acids: CATSEAGGTDTQYF. The CDR3 DNA sequence: TGTGCCACCAGTGAGGCGGGGGGCACAGATACGCAGTATTTT.

This clone was observed once. The chain links TRBV5-5 to TRBJ2-7; 10 nucleotides agree with TRBD2. This CDR3 comprises 15 residues. From germline, CDR1 is SGHKS and CDR2 YYEKEE (reference sequence). V gave up 3 bases and J gave up 4 bases; unmatched junction bases: 7. CDR3 sequence (DNA): TGTGCCAGCAGCTGGGCTAGCGGGAGAGGTTACGAGCAGTACTTC. This translates into CASSWASGRGYEQYF.

The chain uses TRBV5-1 and TRBJ2-4, with 8 nucleotides matching TRBD1. The CDR3 runs to 16 residues. Trimming took 2 bases from V and 6 from J; bases not matched to a gene: 10. CDR1 and CDR2 from the germline V gene are SGHRS and YFSETQ. CDR3 protein: CASSFSGGQGANIQYF. CDR3 nucleotides: TGCGCCAGCAGCTTTAGTGGGGGCCAGGGGGCAAACATTCAGTACTTC.

The chain carries TRBV6-5 and TRBJ2-3; 10 positions match TRBD2. The germline CDR1 and CDR2 sequences are MNHEY and SVGAGI. Unmatched junction bases numbered 6, after V lost 2 bases and J lost 4 bases. This CDR3 is built from 16 residues. The CDR3 DNA reads as TGTGCCAGCAGTTACAGCGGGGGGGGCGTACCAGATACGCAGTATTTT. It translates to CASSYSGGGVPDTQYF.

V gene TRBV9 combines with J gene TRBJ1-5, with D perhaps TRBD1 (6 bases). This CDR3 has 14 amino acids. Germline CDR1 and CDR2: SGDLS and YYNGEE. The ends were cut back, 3 bases at V and 6 bases at J, with 13 bases in the middle. CDR3 DNA sequence: TGTGCCAGCAGCGGAGGCAGGGGCAGTCAGCCCCAGCATTTT. This translates into CASSGGRGSQPQHF.

The V gene is TRBV9, the J gene TRBJ1-1; a possible D gene is TRBD1 (6 bases). CDR3 length: 14 amino acids. Germline assignment: CDR1 SGDLS and CDR2 YYNGEE. V dropped 4 bases and J dropped 1 base, with 11 bases sitting between them. In nucleotides, the CDR3 is TGTGCCAGCAGCCCACAGGGTGCGAACACTGAAGCTTTCTTT. Encoded protein: CASSPQGANTEAFF.

This chain connects TRBV9 to TRBJ2-1, with TRBD1 identical over 10 bases. J was trimmed by 6 bases and V by 2 bases; bases with no gene match: 5. This CDR3 is 15 amino acids long. Germline CDR1 and CDR2: SGDLS and YYNGEE. The CDR3 loop is CASSVDRGQFNEQFF. The CDR3 nucleotides read TGTGCCAGCAGCGTTGACAGGGGGCAATTCAATGAGCAGTTCTTC.

The V and J genes are TRBV11-2 and TRBJ2-5, with TRBD1 as a possible D gene (5 bases). The V end was cut by 5 bases, the J end by 4 bases, with 11 bases between. From germline, CDR1 is SGHAT and CDR2 FQNNGV. The CDR3 spans 13 residues. This CDR3 reads CASSDQGLETQYF. CDR3 in DNA: TGTGCCAGCAGCGATCAGGGATTAGAGACCCAGTACTTC.

The chain links TRBV27 to TRBJ1-5; the match to TRBD1 covers 8 bases. The CDR3 covers 15 residues. Germline V lookup: CDR1 MNHEY, CDR2 SMNVEV (reference sequence). The junction had 5 bases not matched to a gene; V was cut back by 1 base and J by 6 bases. CDR3 protein: CASSLFPTGVQPQHF. CDR3 nucleotide sequence: TGTGCCAGCAGTTTATTCCCGACAGGGGTTCAGCCCCAGCATTTT.

The J gene is TRBJ2-1, the V gene TRBV9; D may be TRBD2 (6 bases). This CDR3 is 14 amino acids long. V was shortened by 3 bases and J by 2 bases, with 9 bases between the two germline ends. CDR1 and CDR2 from the germline V gene are SGDLS and YYNGEE. The DNA of the CDR3 is TGTGCCAGCAGCGGTAGCGGAACCTACAATGAGCAGTTCTTC. It is translated as CASSGSGTYNEQFF.

V gene TRBV9 combines with J gene TRBJ1-2; maybe TRBD1 (5 bases). Looked up from germline, CDR1 is SGDLS and CDR2 is YYNGEE. The ends were cut back, 0 bases at V and 4 bases at J, with 13 bases in the middle. The CDR3 covers 15 residues. This CDR3 reads CASSVAQEGIYGYTF. The CDR3 DNA sequence: TGTGCCAGCAGCGTAGCACAGGAGGGCATCTATGGCTACACCTTC.

The chain couples TRBV27 to TRBJ1-2, with D possibly matching TRBD1 (5 bases). CDR3 length: 13 amino acids. V was shortened by 3 bases and J by 2 bases, with 7 bases between the two germline ends. CDR1 MNHEY and CDR2 SMNVEV come from the germline V gene (reference sequence). This chain's CDR3 is CASSLAGNYGYTF. The CDR3 DNA is TGTGCCAGCAGTTTGGCAGGGAACTATGGCTACACCTTC.

This chain joins TRBV29-1 and TRBJ1-1; a weak D match, TRBD1 (6 bases). The V end was cut by 3 bases, the J end by 0 bases, with 8 bases between. CDR1 and CDR2 (germline): SQVTM, ANQGSEA. The CDR3 loop spans 13 amino acids. CDR3 sequence reads: CSVETGMNTEAFF. The CDR3 DNA follows: TGCAGCGTTGAGACAGGCATGAACACTGAAGCTTTCTTT.

V usage is TRBV18 and J usage is TRBJ2-5, with D maybe TRBD2 (5 bases). Germline assignment: CDR1 KGHSH and CDR2 LQKENI. Trimming took off 0 bases at V and 5 bases at J, with 13 bases between the two ends. The CDR3 consists of 15 residues. CDR3 amino acids: CASSPPNSPGETQYF. CDR3 DNA: TGTGCCAGCTCACCACCGAACTCCCCGGGGGAGACCCAGTACTTC.

J is TRBJ2-2 and V is TRBV2; a possible D gene is TRBD2 (5 bases). V was pared by 7 bases and J by 0 bases, with 12 bases between. The CDR3 contains 15 residues. The V gene's germline CDR1 is SNHLY and CDR2 FYNNEI. The CDR3 loop reads CASTEGYPNTGELFF. The CDR3 nucleotides are TGTGCCAGCACCGAGGGCTACCCGAACACCGGGGAGCTGTTTTTT.

This sequence joins TRBV5-1 and TRBJ2-2; D perhaps matches TRBD1 (5 bases). This CDR3 has 16 residues. V was pared by 0 bases and J by 0 bases, with 9 bases between. Germline V lookup: CDR1 SGHRS, CDR2 YFSETQ. The CDR3 protein is CASSLGQPTNTGELFF. The DNA of the CDR3 is TGCGCCAGCAGCTTGGGACAGCCAACGAACACCGGGGAGCTGTTTTTT.

This clone is a singleton in its sample. This chain uses TRBV27 with TRBJ2-4; 7 positions match TRBD1. CDR1 and CDR2 from the germline V gene are MNHEY and SMNVEV (reference sequence). This CDR3 contains 14 residues. Trimming took 6 bases from V and 8 from J; bases not matched to a gene: 10. This chain's CDR3 is CASRTEGAADIQYF. For the CDR3, the DNA is TGTGCCAGCAGGACAGAGGGGGCCGCGGACATTCAGTACTTC.

CDR3 amino acids: CASSLEVAGGPDTQYF. CDR3 in DNA: TGTGCCAGCAGCTTAGAGGTAGCGGGAGGGCCAGATACGCAGTATTTT. V and J are TRBV11-2 and TRBJ2-3; 11 bases match TRBD2. The ends lost 0 bases at V and 4 bases at J; junction bases unmatched: 3. The CDR3 has 16 amino acids. Germline CDR1 is SGHAT and CDR2 is FQNNGV.

The table lists this clone with a count of one. The V gene is TRBV2, the J gene TRBJ2-7; 7 bases match TRBD2. The CDR3 loop spans 16 amino acids. Trimming took 1 base from V and 6 from J; bases not matched to a gene: 12. Germline CDR1 SNHLY, CDR2 FYNNEI. In nucleotides, the CDR3 is TGTGCCAGCAGTGAAGTCGGGGCGGGAGTTTGGGGCGAGCAGTACTTC. Protein sequence: CASSEVGAGVWGEQYF.

The chain is built from TRBV4-2 and TRBJ1-5; 9 bases align to TRBD1. CDR3 length equals 15 residues. The V gene end was trimmed by 4 bases and the J gene end by 6 bases; junction bases not matched to a gene: 7. Germline assignment: CDR1 LGHNA and CDR2 YNFKEQ. The CDR3, as DNA: TGTGCCAGCAGCCGGTCGACAGGGGGTACTCAGCCCCAGCATTTT. Protein product: CASSRSTGGTQPQHF.

This chain connects TRBV9 to TRBJ2-1; tentative D call: TRBD2 (5 bases). Trimming cost V 0 bases and J 4 bases, with 11 bases left between them. The CDR3 has 15 residues. Germline lookup yields CDR1 SGDLS and CDR2 YYNGEE. The CDR3 sequence is CASSVEGSWYNEQFF. CDR3 DNA sequence: TGTGCCAGCAGCGTAGAAGGGAGTTGGTACAATGAGCAGTTCTTC.

As to this clone: This specimen includes other DNA sequences encoding the same CDR3. V usage is TRBV19 and J usage is TRBJ1-5; 8 bases are a match to TRBD1. The V and J ends lost 9 bases and 4 bases, in that order; junction bases with no gene match: 2. The CDR3 runs to 12 residues. Germline CDR1 reads LNHDA; CDR2 reads SQIVND (reference sequence). In nucleotides, the CDR3 is TGTGCCAGCCGACAGGGGAATCAGCCCCAGCATTTT. Translation: CASRQGNQPQHF.

The chain uses TRBV11-2 and TRBJ1-1, with unresolved D. CDR3 size: 14 residues. Germline lookup yields CDR1 SGHAT and CDR2 FQNNGV. V was shortened by 0 bases and J by 3 bases, with 8 bases between the two germline ends. The CDR3 region has the DNA TGTGCCAGCAGCTTAGATGGGCAGTACACTGAAGCTTTCTTT. It is translated as CASSLDGQYTEAFF.

The V gene is TRBV6-5, the J gene TRBJ1-4; D unclear. Per germline, CDR1 MNHEY and CDR2 SVGAGI. This CDR3 is built from 14 residues. V lost 6 bases to trimming and J lost 0 bases, with 8 bases between them. The CDR3: CASRADATNEKLFF. Here the CDR3 DNA reads TGTGCCAGCAGAGCGGATGCAACTAATGAAAAACTGTTTTTT.

The chain joins TRBV6-5 to TRBJ2-5, with D perhaps matching TRBD2 (6 bases). CDR1 and CDR2 (germline): MNHEY, SVGAGI. The CDR3 has 13 amino acids. V was clipped by 6 bases and J by 7 bases, with 15 bases between them. As DNA, the CDR3 is TGTGCCAGCAGGGATGGAGGGATCCGGACCCAGTACTTC. Residues: CASRDGGIRTQYF.

In nucleotides, the CDR3 is TGTGCCAGCTACTCCCTTAATACTAGCGGGCTCCCTCCCTACGAGCAGTACTTC. It codes for CASYSLNTSGLPPYEQYF. This chain joins TRBV27 and TRBJ2-7, with TRBD2 identical over 9 bases. The CDR3 has 18 residues. The V gene end was trimmed by 8 bases and the J gene end by 2 bases; junction bases not matched to a gene: 19. The germline V gene encodes CDR1 MNHEY and CDR2 SMNVEV (reference sequence).

The CDR3 reads CASSYASGPYNEQFF. The DNA for the CDR3 is TGTGCCAGCAGTTACGCTAGCGGGCCCTACAATGAGCAGTTCTTC. The V and J genes are TRBV6-5 and TRBJ2-1; 8 bases match TRBD2. The V gene's germline CDR1 is MNHEY and CDR2 SVGAGI. Trimming took 2 bases from V and 2 from J; bases not matched to a gene: 2. The CDR3 extends over 15 amino acids.

V and J are TRBV3-1 (or the pseudogene TRBV3-2) and TRBJ1-1; weak D call: TRBD1 (5 bases). V shed 4 bases and J shed 3 bases, with 12 bases lying between them. The germline gives CDR1 LGHDT, CDR2 YNNKEL (reference sequence). The CDR3 spans 14 residues. CDR3 protein: CASSRGEGYTEAFF. The CDR3 DNA sequence: TGTGCCAGCAGCCGCGGGGAGGGGTACACTGAAGCTTTCTTT.

V gene TRBV21-1 combines with J gene TRBJ2-3; TRBD1 is the table's D call and was not checked against the DNA. TRBV21-1 is a documented pseudogene. CDR3 size: 17 residues. CDR3 amino acids: CASSPQPQTGGIDTQYF. Written as DNA, the CDR3 is TGTGCCAGCAGCCCTCAGCCTCAGACAGGGGGCATAGATACGCAGTATTTT.

This clone was detected only a few times. The CDR3 is CASSQSGVGEQYV. The CDR3 DNA sequence: TGTGCCAGCAGCCAAAGCGGGGTAGGTGAGCAGTACGTC. This chain uses TRBV3-1 (or the pseudogene TRBV3-2) with TRBJ2-7; 7 nucleotides agree with TRBD2. Germline assignment: CDR1 LGHDT and CDR2 YNNKEL (reference sequence). V lost 2 bases to trimming and J lost 7 bases; unmatched junction nucleotides: 5. The CDR3 length is 13 residues.

V and J are TRBV3-1 (or the pseudogene TRBV3-2) and TRBJ2-4; D gene uncertain. CDR1 is LGHDT, CDR2 YNNKEL, per germline (reference sequence). This CDR3 region has 15 residues. Trimming took 4 bases from V and 0 from J, leaving 10 bases between them. The CDR3 is CASSPSRLAKNIQYF. The CDR3 bases are TGTGCCAGCAGCCCCTCTAGACTAGCCAAAAACATTCAGTACTTC.

The rearrangement joins TRBV5-1 to TRBJ1-2; maybe TRBD1 (5 bases). The CDR3 loop spans 16 amino acids. Germline V gene lookup returns CDR1 SGHRS and CDR2 YFSETQ. The V end was cut by 0 bases, the J end by 7 bases, with 19 bases between. CDR3 sequence reads: CASSLGQRKSFGGYTF. The CDR3 DNA is TGCGCCAGCAGCTTGGGACAGAGAAAAAGCTTTGGTGGCTACACCTTC.